This T cell receptor beta chain appears in the sequencing data of a study of blood T cell repertoires in COVID-19. Here immunoSEQ multiplex PCR was the method, and the copy in TCRdb shows in-frame clones only, minus some. The sample contains 150,000 to 200,000 clones, 80% to 85% of which appear only once. CDR1 is ENHRY and CDR2 is SYGVKD in the germline V gene. The CDR3 has 12 amino acids. J gave up 2 bases and V 9 bases, and 1 base lay outside the gene matches. The sequencing input was PBMCs or T cells enriched from blood (not recorded which). The sequence was obtained from a man aged 40-55 years who had recovered from COVID-19. The genes are TRBV10-3 and TRBJ2-1, with 7 bases lining up with TRBD2. This CDR3 is CAIRGAYNEQFF. The CDR3 DNA reads as TGTGCCATTCGGGGGGCCTACAATGAGCAGTTCTTC.